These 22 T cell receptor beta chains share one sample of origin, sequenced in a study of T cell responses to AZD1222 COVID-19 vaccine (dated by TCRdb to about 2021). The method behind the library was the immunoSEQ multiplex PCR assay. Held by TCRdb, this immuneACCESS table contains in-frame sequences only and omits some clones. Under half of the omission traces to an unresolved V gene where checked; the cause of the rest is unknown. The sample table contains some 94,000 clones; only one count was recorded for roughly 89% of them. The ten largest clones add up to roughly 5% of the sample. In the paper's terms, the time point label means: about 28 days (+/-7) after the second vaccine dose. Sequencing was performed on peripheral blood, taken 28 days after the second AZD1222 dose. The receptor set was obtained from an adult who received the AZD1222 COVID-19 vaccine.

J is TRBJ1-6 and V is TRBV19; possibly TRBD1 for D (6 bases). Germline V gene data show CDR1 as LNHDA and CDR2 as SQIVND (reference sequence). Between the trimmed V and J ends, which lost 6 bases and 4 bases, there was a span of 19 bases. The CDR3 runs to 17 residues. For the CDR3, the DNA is TGTGCCAGTAGGGAGATGGGGGCTTTGGTTTATAATTCACCCCTCCACTTT. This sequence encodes CASREMGALVYNSPLHF. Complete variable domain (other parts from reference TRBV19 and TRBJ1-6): DGGITQSPKYLFRKEGQNVTLSCEQNLNHDAMYWYRQDPGQGLRLIYYSQIVNDFQKGDIAEGYSVSREKKESFPLTVTSAQKNPTAFYLCASREMGALVYNSPLHFGNGTRLTVT.

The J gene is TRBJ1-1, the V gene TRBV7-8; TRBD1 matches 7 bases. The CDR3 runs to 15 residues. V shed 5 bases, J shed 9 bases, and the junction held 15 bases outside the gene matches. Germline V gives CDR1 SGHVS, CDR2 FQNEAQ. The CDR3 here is CASSPDREGFRKAFF. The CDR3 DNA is TGTGCCAGCAGCCCCGACAGGGAGGGGTTTCGGAAAGCTTTCTTT.

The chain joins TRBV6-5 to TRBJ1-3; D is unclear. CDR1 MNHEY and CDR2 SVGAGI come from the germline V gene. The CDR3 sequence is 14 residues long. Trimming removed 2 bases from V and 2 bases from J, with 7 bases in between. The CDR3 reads CASSYRRAGNTIYF. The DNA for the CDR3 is TGTGCCAGCAGTTACCGGCGGGCTGGAAACACCATATATTTT.

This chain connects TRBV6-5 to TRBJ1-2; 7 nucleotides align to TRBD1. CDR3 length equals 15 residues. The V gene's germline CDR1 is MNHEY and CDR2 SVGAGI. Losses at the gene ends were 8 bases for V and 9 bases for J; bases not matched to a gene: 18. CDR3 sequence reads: CASATGQKSMVSYTF. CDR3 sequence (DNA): TGTGCCAGCGCCACGGGACAGAAATCTATGGTTAGCTACACCTTC.

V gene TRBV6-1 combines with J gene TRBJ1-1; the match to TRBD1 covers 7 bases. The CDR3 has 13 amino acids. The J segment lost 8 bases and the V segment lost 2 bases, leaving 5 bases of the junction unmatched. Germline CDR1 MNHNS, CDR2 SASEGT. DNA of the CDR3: TGTGCCAGCAGTGAATTACGACAGGGCGAAGCTTTCTTT. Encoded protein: CASSELRQGEAFF.

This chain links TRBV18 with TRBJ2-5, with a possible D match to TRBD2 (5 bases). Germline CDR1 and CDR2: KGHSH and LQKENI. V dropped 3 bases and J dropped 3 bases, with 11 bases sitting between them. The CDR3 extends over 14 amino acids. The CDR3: CASSPLLGKETQYF. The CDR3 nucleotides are TGTGCCAGCTCACCTCTACTAGGGAAAGAGACCCAGTACTTC.

The CDR3 DNA sequence: TGTGCCAGCAGTTACTCAAGTTCCGGGGGTGTACACGAGCAGTACTTC. The encoded protein is CASSYSSSGGVHEQYF. The chain is built from TRBV6-5 and TRBJ2-7, with a tentative D call TRBD2 (6 bases). The CDR3 length is 16 residues. The V gene lost 0 bases and the J gene lost 5 bases, with 17 bases spanning the gap. CDR1 and CDR2 (germline): MNHEY, SVGAGI.

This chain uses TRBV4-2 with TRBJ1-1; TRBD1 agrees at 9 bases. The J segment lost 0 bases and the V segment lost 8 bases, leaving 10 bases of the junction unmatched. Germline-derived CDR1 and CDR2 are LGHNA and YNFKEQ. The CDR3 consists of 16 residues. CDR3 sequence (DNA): TGTGCCAGCCTCAACGCCGGGACAGGGTTGAACACTGAAGCTTTCTTT. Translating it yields CASLNAGTGLNTEAFF.

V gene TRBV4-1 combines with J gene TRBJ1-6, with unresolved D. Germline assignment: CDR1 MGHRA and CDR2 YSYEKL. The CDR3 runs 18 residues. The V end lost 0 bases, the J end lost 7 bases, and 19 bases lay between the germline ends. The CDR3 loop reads CASSQDLSRTESNSPLHF. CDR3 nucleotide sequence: TGCGCCAGCAGCCAAGATTTATCCAGGACCGAATCAAATTCACCCCTCCACTTT.

The CDR3 DNA is TGTGCCATCAGTGAATCGAGCCAGGGTGAAGCTTTCTTT. Its protein product is CAISESSQGEAFF. The chain is built from TRBV10-3 and TRBJ1-1; possible D gene TRBD1, 5 bases. The CDR3 sequence is 13 residues long. Germline CDR1 reads ENHRY; CDR2 reads SYGVKD. Trimming removed 3 bases at V and 7 bases at J, with 12 bases between.

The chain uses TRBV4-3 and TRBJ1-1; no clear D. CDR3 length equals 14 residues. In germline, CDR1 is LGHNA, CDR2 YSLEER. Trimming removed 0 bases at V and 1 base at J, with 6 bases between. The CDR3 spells CASSQEWRNTEAFF. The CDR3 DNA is TGCGCCAGCAGCCAAGAGTGGCGGAACACTGAAGCTTTCTTT.

CDR3 in DNA: TGTGCCAGCAGTGAAATCGGCTCCTACGAGCAGTACGTC. It codes for CASSEIGSYEQYV. The V call is TRBV6-1, the J call TRBJ2-7, with D unclear. The germline V gene has CDR1 MNHNS and CDR2 SASEGT. The CDR3 sequence is 13 residues long. Trimming took 2 bases from V and 0 from J, leaving 5 bases between them.

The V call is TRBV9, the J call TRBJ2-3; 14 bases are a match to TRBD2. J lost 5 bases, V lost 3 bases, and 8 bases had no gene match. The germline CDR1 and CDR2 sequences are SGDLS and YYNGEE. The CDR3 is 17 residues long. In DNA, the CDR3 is TGTGCCAGCAGCGCCGGGACCGGGACTAGCGGGGGAGATACGCAGTATTTT. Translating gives CASSAGTGTSGGDTQYF.

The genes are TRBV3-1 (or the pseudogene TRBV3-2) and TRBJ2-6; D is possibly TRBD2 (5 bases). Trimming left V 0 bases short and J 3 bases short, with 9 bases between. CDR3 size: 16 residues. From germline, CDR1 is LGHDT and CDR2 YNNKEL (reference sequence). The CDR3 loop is CASSQDYRDGANVLTF. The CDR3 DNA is TGTGCCAGCAGCCAAGATTATCGGGATGGGGCCAACGTCCTGACTTTC.

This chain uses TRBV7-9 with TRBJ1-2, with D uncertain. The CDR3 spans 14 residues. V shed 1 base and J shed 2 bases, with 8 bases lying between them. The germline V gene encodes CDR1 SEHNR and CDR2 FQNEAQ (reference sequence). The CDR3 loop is CASSLETLNYGYTF. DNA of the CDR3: TGTGCCAGCAGCTTAGAGACGTTGAACTATGGCTACACCTTC.

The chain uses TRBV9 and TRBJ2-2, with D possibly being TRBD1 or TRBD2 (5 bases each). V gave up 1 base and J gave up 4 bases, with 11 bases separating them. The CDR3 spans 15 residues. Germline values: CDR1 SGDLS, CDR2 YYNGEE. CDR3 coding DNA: TGTGCCAGCAGCGTATCGGGGCAAACCACCGGGGAGCTGTTTTTT. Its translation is CASSVSGQTTGELFF. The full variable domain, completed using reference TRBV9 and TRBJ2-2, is DSGVTQTPKHLITATGQRVTLRCSPRSGDLSVYWYQQSLDQGLQFLIQYYNGEERAKGNILERFSAQQFPDLHSELNLSSLELGDSALYFCASSVSGQTTGELFFGEGSRLTVL.

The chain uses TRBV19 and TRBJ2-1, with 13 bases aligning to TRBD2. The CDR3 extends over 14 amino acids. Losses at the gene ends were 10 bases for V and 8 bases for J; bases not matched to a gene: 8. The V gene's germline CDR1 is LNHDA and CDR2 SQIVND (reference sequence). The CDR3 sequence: CATSLAGGLDEQFF. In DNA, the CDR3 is TGTGCCACCTCACTAGCGGGGGGGTTGGATGAGCAGTTCTTC. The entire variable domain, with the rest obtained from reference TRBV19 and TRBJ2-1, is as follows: DGGITQSPKYLFRKEGQNVTLSCEQNLNHDAMYWYRQDPGQGLRLIYYSQIVNDFQKGDIAEGYSVSREKKESFPLTVTSAQKNPTAFYLCATSLAGGLDEQFFGPGTRLTVL.

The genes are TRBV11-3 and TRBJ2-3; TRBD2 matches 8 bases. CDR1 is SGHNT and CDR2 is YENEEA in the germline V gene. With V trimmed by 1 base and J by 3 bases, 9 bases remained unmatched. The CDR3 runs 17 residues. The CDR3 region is CASSLGSSGVITDTQYF. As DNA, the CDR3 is TGTGCCAGCAGCTTAGGGAGTAGCGGGGTGATAACAGATACGCAGTATTTT.

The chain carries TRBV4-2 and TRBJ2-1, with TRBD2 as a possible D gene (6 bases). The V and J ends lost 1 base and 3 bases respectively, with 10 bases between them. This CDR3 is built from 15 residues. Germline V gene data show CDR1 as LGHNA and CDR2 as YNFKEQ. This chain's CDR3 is CASSQGDSDYNEQFF. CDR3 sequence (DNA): TGTGCCAGCAGCCAAGGGGACTCCGACTACAATGAGCAGTTCTTC.

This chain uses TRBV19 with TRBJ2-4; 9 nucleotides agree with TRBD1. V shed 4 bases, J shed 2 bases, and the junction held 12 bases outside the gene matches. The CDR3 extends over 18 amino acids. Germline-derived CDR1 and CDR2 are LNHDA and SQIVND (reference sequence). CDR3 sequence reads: CASSKSGQGELTKNIQYF. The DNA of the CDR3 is TGTGCCAGTAGTAAATCGGGACAGGGAGAATTGACCAAAAACATTCAGTACTTC.

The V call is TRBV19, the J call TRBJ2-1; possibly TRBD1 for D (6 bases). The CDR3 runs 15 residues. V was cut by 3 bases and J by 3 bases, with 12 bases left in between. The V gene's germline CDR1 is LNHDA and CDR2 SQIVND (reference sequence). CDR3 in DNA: TGTGCCAGTAGTATGCCGGGCAGGGGCTACAATGAGCAGTTCTTC. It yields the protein CASSMPGRGYNEQFF.

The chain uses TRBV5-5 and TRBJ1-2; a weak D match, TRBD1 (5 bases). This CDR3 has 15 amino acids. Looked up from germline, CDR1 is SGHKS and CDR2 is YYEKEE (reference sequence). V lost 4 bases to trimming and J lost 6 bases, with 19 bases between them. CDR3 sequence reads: CASSTAGTLGHGYTF. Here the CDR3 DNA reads TGTGCCAGCAGCACAGCCGGGACCTTAGGGCATGGCTACACCTTC.